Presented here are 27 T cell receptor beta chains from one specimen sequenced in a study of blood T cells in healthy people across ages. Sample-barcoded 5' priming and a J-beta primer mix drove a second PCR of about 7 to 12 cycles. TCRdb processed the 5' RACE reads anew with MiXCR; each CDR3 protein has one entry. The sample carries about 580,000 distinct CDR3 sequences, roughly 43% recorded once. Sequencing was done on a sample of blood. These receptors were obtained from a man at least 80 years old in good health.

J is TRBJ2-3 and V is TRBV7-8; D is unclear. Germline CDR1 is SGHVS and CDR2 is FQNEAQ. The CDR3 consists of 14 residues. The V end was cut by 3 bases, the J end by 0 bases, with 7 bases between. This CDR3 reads CASSFASSTDTQYF. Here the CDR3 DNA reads TGTGCCAGCAGCTTCGCATCTAGCACAGATACGCAGTATTTT.

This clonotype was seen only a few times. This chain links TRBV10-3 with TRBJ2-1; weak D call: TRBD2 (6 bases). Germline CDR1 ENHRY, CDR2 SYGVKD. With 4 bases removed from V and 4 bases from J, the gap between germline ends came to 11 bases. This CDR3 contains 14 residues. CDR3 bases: TGTGCCATCAGTGTTACGGGAGAATACAATGAGCAGTTCTTC. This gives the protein CAISVTGEYNEQFF.

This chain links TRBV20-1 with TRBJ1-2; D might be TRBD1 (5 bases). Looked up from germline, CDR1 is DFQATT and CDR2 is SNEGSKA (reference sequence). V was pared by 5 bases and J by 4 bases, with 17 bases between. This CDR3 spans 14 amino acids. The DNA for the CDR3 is TGCAGTGCTGGTCAGGGAAGTTCCGTCTATGGCTACACCTTC. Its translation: CSAGQGSSVYGYTF.

The CDR3 reads CASSQTTGLLNYGYTF. The CDR3 DNA reads as TGTGCCAGCAGCCAGACGACGGGGCTACTAAACTATGGCTACACCTTC. J is TRBJ1-2 and V is TRBV4-2; D is perhaps TRBD1 (5 bases). Looked up from germline, CDR1 is LGHNA and CDR2 is YNFKEQ. V lost 3 bases and J lost 2, with 16 bases in between. The CDR3 has 16 amino acids.

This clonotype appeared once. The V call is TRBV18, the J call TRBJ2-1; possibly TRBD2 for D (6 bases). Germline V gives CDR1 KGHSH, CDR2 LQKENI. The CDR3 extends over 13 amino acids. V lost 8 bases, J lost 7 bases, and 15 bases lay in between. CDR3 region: CASAAGTENEQFF. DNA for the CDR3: TGTGCCAGCGCAGCCGGGACTGAGAATGAGCAGTTCTTC. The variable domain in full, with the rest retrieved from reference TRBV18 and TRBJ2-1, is NAGVMQNPRHLVRRRGQEARLRCSPMKGHSHVYWYRQLPEEGLKFMVYLQKENIIDESGMPKERFSAEFPKEGPSILRIQQVVRGDSAAYFCASAAGTENEQFFGPGTRLTVL.

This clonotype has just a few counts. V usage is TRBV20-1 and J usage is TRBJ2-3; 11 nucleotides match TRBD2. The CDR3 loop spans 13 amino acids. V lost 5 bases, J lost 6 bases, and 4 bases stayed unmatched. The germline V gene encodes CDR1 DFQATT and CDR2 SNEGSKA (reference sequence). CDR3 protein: CSARTSGLDTQYF. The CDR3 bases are TGCAGTGCTCGGACTAGCGGGTTGGATACGCAGTATTTT.

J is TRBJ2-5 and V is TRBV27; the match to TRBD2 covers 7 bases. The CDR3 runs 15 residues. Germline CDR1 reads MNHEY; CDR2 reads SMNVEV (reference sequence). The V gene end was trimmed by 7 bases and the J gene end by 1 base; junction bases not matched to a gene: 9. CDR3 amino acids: CASKRVERGQETQYF. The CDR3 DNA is TGTGCCAGCAAAAGGGTCGAGCGGGGCCAAGAGACCCAGTACTTC.

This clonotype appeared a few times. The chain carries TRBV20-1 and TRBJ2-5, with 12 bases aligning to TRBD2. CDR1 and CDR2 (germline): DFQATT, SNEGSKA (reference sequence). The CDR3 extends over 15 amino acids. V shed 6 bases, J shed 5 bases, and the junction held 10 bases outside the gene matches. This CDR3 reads CSAANLAGGFETQYF. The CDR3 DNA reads TGCAGTGCCGCCAACCTAGCGGGAGGGTTCGAGACCCAGTACTTC.

CDR3 DNA sequence: TGTGCCAGCAGCTTAAATGATAATCAGCCCCAGCATTTT. Amino acid sequence: CASSLNDNQPQHF. V is TRBV7-2 and J is TRBJ1-5; D is unresolved. The CDR3 is 13 residues long. The germline gives CDR1 SGHTA, CDR2 FQGNSA. V gave up 2 bases and J gave up 4 bases, with 6 bases separating them. Variable domain in full (rest from reference TRBV7-2 and TRBJ1-5): GAGVSQSPSNKVTEKGKDVELRCDPISGHTALYWYRQSLGQGLEFLIYFQGNSAPDKSGLPSDRFSAERTGGSVSTLTIQRTQQEDSAVYLCASSLNDNQPQHFGDGTRLSIL.

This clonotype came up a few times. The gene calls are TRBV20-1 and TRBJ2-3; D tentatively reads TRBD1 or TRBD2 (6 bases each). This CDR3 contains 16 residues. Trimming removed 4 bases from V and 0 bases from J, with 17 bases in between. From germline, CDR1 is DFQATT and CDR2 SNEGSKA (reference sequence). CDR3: CSATQRGGTSTDTQYF. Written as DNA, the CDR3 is TGCAGTGCTACTCAACGAGGGGGGACTAGCACAGATACGCAGTATTTT.

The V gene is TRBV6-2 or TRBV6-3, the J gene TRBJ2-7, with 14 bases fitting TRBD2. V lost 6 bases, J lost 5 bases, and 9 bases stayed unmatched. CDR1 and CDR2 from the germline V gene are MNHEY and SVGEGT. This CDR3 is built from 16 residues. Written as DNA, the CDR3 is TGTGCCAGCAGAGGGGGACTAGCGGGAGCCCATGACGAGCAGTACTTC. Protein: CASRGGLAGAHDEQYF.

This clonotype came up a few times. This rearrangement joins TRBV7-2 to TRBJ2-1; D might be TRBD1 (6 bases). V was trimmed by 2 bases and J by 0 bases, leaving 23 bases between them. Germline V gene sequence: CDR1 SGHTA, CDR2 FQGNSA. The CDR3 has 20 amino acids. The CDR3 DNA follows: TGTGCCAGCAGCTTATCGGCACGAATGCAGGGGTTCGACTCCTACAATGAGCAGTTCTTC. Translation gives CASSLSARMQGFDSYNEQFF. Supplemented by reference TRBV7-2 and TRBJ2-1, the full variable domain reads GAGVSQSPSNKVTEKGKDVELRCDPISGHTALYWYRQSLGQGLEFLIYFQGNSAPDKSGLPSDRFSAERTGGSVSTLTIQRTQQEDSAVYLCASSLSARMQGFDSYNEQFFGPGTRLTVL.

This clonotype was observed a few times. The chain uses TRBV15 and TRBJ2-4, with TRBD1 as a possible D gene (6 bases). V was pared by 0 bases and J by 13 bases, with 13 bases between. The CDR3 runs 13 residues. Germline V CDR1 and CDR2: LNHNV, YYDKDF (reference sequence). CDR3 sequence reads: CATSRDSEGEQYF. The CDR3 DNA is TGTGCCACCAGCAGAGATTCTGAGGGGGAGCAGTACTTC.

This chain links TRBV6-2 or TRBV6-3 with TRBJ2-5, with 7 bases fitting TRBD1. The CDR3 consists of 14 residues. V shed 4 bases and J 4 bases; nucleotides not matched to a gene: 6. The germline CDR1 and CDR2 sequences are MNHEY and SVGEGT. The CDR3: CASSSGDSSETQYF. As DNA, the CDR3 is TGTGCCAGCAGTTCAGGGGACAGTTCAGAGACCCAGTACTTC.

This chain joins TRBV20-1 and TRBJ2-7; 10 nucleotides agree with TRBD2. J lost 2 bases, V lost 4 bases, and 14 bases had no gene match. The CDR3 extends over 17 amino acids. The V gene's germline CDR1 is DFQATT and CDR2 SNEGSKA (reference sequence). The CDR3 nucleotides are TGCAGTGCTAAGACACAGGCTCGCCTAGCGGGGGCCTACGAGCAGTACTTC. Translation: CSAKTQARLAGAYEQYF.

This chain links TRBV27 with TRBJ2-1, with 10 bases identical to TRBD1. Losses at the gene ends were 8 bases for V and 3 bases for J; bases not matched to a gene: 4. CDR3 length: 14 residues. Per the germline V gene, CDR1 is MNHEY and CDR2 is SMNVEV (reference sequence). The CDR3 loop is CASQTGGGYNEQFF. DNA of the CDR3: TGTGCCAGCCAGACAGGGGGCGGCTACAATGAGCAGTTCTTC.

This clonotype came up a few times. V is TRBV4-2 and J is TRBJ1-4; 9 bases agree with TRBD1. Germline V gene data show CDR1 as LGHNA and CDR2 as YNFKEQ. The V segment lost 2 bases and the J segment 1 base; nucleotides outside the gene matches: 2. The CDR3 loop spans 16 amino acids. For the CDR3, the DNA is TGTGCCAGCAGCCAAAACAGGGGGCTAACTAATGAAAAACTGTTTTTT. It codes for CASSQNRGLTNEKLFF.

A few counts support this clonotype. The CDR3 protein is CASSLDPGQGYSPLHF. Here the CDR3 DNA reads TGTGCCAGCAGCTTGGATCCGGGACAGGGTTATTCACCCCTCCACTTT. This chain links TRBV7-2 with TRBJ1-6, with TRBD1 matching 9 bases. Trimming cost V 3 bases and J 8 bases; bases outside gene matches: 8. CDR3 length: 16 residues. Looked up from germline, CDR1 is SGHTA and CDR2 is FQGNSA.

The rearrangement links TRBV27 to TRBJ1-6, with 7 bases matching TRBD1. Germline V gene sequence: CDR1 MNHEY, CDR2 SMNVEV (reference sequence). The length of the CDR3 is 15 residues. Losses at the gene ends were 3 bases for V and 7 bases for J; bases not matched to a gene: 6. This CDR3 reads CASSFGTAINSPLHF. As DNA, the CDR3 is TGTGCCAGCAGTTTCGGGACAGCTATCAATTCACCCCTCCACTTT.

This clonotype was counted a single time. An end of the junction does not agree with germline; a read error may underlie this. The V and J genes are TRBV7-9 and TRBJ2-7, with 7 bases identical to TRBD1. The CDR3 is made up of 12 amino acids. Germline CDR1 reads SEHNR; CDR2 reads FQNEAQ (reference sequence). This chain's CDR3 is CANSTQGWEQYF. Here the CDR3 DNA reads TGTGCCAACAGCACACAGGGGTGGGAGCAGTACTTC.

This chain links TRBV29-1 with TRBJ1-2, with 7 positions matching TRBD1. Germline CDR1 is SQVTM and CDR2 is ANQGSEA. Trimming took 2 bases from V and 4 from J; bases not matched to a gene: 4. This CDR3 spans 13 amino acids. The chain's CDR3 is CSVEHRGGYGYTF. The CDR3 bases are TGCAGCGTTGAACACAGGGGTGGCTATGGCTACACCTTC.

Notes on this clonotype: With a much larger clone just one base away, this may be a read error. CDR3 sequence: CASCYSTVYGYTF. CDR3 sequence (DNA): TGTGCCAGCTGTTACTCGACAGTCTATGGCTACACCTTC. This sequence joins TRBV6-6 and TRBJ1-2; possibly TRBD1 for D (5 bases). The CDR3 sequence is 13 residues long. Germline values: CDR1 MNHNY, CDR2 SVGAGI (reference sequence).

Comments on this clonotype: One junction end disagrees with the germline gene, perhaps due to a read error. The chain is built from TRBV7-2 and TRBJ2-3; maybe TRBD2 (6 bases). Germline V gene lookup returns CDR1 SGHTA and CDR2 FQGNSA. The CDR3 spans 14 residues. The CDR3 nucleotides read TGTGCCAACAGCTTAGATGGGGGGACAGATACGCAGTATTTT. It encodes CANSLDGGTDTQYF.

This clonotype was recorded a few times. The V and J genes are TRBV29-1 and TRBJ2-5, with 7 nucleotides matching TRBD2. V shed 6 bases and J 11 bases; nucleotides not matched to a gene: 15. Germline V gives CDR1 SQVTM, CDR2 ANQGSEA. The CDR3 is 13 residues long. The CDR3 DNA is TGCAGCGTGCTCGAGGCGGGGGTTGGGGAGCAGTACTTC. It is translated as CSVLEAGVGEQYF.

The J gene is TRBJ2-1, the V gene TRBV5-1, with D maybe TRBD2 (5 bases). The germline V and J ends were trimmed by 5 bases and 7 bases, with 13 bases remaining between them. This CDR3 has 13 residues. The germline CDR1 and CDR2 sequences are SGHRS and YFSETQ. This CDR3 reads CASRTLSGNEQFF. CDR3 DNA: TGCGCCAGCAGAACGCTGAGCGGTAATGAGCAGTTCTTC.

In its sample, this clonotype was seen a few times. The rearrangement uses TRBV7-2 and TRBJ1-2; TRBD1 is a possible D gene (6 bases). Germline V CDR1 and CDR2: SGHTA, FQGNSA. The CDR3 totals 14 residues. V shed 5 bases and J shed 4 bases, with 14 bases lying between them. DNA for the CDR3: TGTGCCAGCAGCGGGCCAGGGGAGGGCTATGGCTACACCTTC. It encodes CASSGPGEGYGYTF.

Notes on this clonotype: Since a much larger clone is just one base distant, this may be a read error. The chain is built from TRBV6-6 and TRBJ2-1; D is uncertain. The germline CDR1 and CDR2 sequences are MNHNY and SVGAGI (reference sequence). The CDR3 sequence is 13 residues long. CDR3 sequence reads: CASTLKAYNQQFF. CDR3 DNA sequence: TGTGCCAGCACTCTCAAGGCCTACAATCAGCAGTTCTTC.